These 10 T cell receptor beta chains were all obtained from the same sample, sequenced in a study of beta chain features in type 1 diabetes. TCRB transcripts that were expressed got sequenced, as all of the isolated RNA had been reverse transcribed. Libraries were prepared by immunoSEQ multiplex PCR; TCRdb keeps only in-frame clonotypes and omits some of them. The repertoire holds around 13,000 clones, with 35% to 55% as singletons. The specimen sequenced was stem cell memory CD4+ T cells from blood. The source is a man between 18 and 35 years old in good health.

The rearrangement links TRBV18 to TRBJ2-7, with D perhaps matching TRBD2 (5 bases). CDR3 length: 13 amino acids. The ends were cut back, 6 bases at V and 8 bases at J, with 17 bases in the middle. CDR1 and CDR2 (germline): KGHSH, LQKENI. CDR3 sequence (DNA): TGTGCCAGCTCCCCAACTAGGGAGCGGCAGCAGTACTTC. Amino acid sequence: CASSPTRERQQYF.

This clone has a handful of counts. The rearrangement joins TRBV11-2 to TRBJ1-6; D is undetermined. The CDR3 contains 14 residues. The germline CDR1 and CDR2 sequences are SGHAT and FQNNGV. The ends were cut back, 10 bases at V and 8 bases at J, with 18 bases in the middle. CDR3 DNA: TGTGCCACCCAGAGAGACCAGGTTGATTCACCCCTCCACTTT. Amino acid sequence: CATQRDQVDSPLHF.

The CDR3 DNA sequence: TGTGCCAGCAACAGCGGGGTGCGGGGGACTGAAGCTTTCTTT. Amino acid sequence: CASNSGVRGTEAFF. The chain combines TRBV7-9 with TRBJ1-1; D may be TRBD1 (5 bases). With 7 bases removed from V and 5 bases from J, the gap between germline ends came to 17 bases. This CDR3 is 14 amino acids long. The germline CDR1 and CDR2 sequences are SEHNR and FQNEAQ (reference sequence).

This clone was seen more than once but under ten times. This sequence joins TRBV5-8 and TRBJ2-3; TRBD2 matches 12 bases. The V gene's germline CDR1 is SGHTS and CDR2 YDEGEE. Losses at the gene ends were 4 bases for V and 6 bases for J; bases not matched to a gene: 9. The CDR3 sequence is 16 residues long. CDR3 loop: CASSTTLAGGSDTQYF. Here the CDR3 DNA reads TGTGCCAGCAGCACAACACTAGCGGGGGGATCGGATACGCAGTATTTT.

V usage is TRBV29-1 and J usage is TRBJ1-2; D unresolved. The CDR3 consists of 13 residues. Germline assignment: CDR1 SQVTM and CDR2 ANQGSEA. Trimming left V 3 bases short and J 4 bases short, with 12 bases between. CDR3 DNA sequence: TGCAGCGTTGACCCTGACGGGTCCTATGGCTACACCTTC. This encodes CSVDPDGSYGYTF.

The chain joins TRBV11-2 to TRBJ1-6, with 10 bases lining up with TRBD1. This CDR3 region has 15 residues. Germline V CDR1 and CDR2: SGHAT, FQNNGV. Trimming removed 3 bases from V and 7 bases from J; junction bases left unmatched: 3. CDR3 bases: TGTGCCAGCAGCTTTCGGACAGGGGGAAATTCACCCCTCCACTTT. It codes for CASSFRTGGNSPLHF.

The chain joins TRBV19 to TRBJ2-1, with 7 bases matching TRBD1. Germline V lookup: CDR1 LNHDA, CDR2 SQIVND (reference sequence). V shed 6 bases and J 9 bases; nucleotides not matched to a gene: 14. This CDR3 comprises 15 residues. The CDR3 sequence: CASRDRANSYGEQFF. The DNA of the CDR3 is TGTGCCAGTAGAGACAGGGCTAACTCATACGGTGAGCAGTTCTTC.

This clone was counted between two and nine times. This rearrangement joins TRBV5-1 to TRBJ2-5; TRBD1 matches 8 bases. Germline trimming cut 4 bases from V and 4 bases from J; bases unmatched to any gene: 15. Germline V CDR1 and CDR2: SGHRS, YFSETQ. This CDR3 has 17 amino acids. Written as DNA, the CDR3 is TGCGCCAGCAGCCAGGACCGAACAGGGGGTCTACGAGAGACCCAGTACTTC. Protein: CASSQDRTGGLRETQYF.

This clone was observed a handful of times. This chain joins TRBV7-2 and TRBJ2-3; 9 bases fit TRBD2. This CDR3 is 17 amino acids long. V trimming: 6 bases; J trimming: 3 bases; junction bases outside the gene matches: 13. CDR1 and CDR2 from the germline V gene are SGHTA and FQGNSA. This CDR3 reads CASSQSGQAGGTDTQYF. The CDR3 coding sequence is TGTGCCAGCAGTCAATCCGGCCAGGCGGGAGGGACAGATACGCAGTATTTT.

This clone was observed a few times. This chain connects TRBV29-1 to TRBJ2-5; the D gene is possibly TRBD2 (6 bases). Trimming pared 1 base from V and 5 bases from J, leaving 14 bases between. The V gene's germline CDR1 is SQVTM and CDR2 ANQGSEA. This CDR3 is built from 14 residues. CDR3 in amino acids: CSVEVGRAGETQYF. DNA for the CDR3: TGCAGCGTTGAAGTAGGCAGGGCGGGGGAGACCCAGTACTTC.